The 19 T cell receptor beta chains below all came from one sample that was sequenced in a study of T-cell reconstitution after alpha-beta-depleted transplantation in children. TCRbeta library construction was performed incorporating unique molecular identifiers. One entry per CDR3 protein results from TCRdb running MiXCR on the PCR reads. The sample shows just under 550,000 distinct CDR3 sequences, about 17% of them seen only once. The sequences come from PBMCs from the stem cell graft donor, collected from the stem cell graft. These receptors were obtained from a human donor who donated a stem cell graft to a child with acute lymphoblastic leukemia.

Only a few counts were recorded for this clonotype. This chain connects TRBV24-1 to TRBJ2-1, with D possibly being TRBD2 (6 bases). The CDR3 runs 14 residues. V was pared by 1 base and J by 7 bases, with 10 bases between. Germline CDR1 is KGHDR and CDR2 is SFDVKD. This CDR3 is CATSDLGRGNEQFF. CDR3 nucleotides: TGTGCCACCAGTGATTTAGGTCGGGGGAATGAGCAGTTCTTC.

This clonotype was seen more than once but under ten times. The chain couples TRBV7-6 to TRBJ2-7; 8 nucleotides align to TRBD2. CDR1 is SGHVS and CDR2 is FNYEAQ in the germline V gene. The V and J ends lost 3 bases and 2 bases, in that order; junction bases with no gene match: 3. CDR3 length: 14 amino acids. CDR3: CASSFSGMPYEQYF. Written as DNA, the CDR3 is TGTGCCAGCAGCTTTAGCGGGATGCCCTACGAGCAGTACTTC.

The chain links TRBV20-1 to TRBJ1-1; perhaps TRBD1 as D (6 bases). Germline CDR1 reads DFQATT; CDR2 reads SNEGSKA (reference sequence). This CDR3 is 16 amino acids long. Trimming left V 3 bases short and J 2 bases short, with 19 bases between. The CDR3 reads CSARRGRGRGNTEAFF. CDR3 DNA: TGCAGTGCTAGGAGGGGACGGGGGCGAGGAAACACTGAAGCTTTCTTT.

The chain is built from TRBV4-2 and TRBJ2-7; TRBD1 matches at 10 bases. Germline values: CDR1 LGHNA, CDR2 YNFKEQ. Trimming at V came to 0 bases and at J to 5 bases, leaving 7 bases not matched to a gene. CDR3 size: 16 residues. The CDR3 loop reads CASSQEGTGVINEQYF. The DNA for the CDR3 is TGTGCCAGCAGCCAAGAGGGGACAGGGGTCATCAACGAGCAGTACTTC.

V and J are TRBV7-9 and TRBJ1-1; D may be TRBD1 (5 bases). Per the germline V gene, CDR1 is SEHNR and CDR2 is FQNEAQ (reference sequence). V lost 2 bases and J 4 bases, leaving 11 bases between the germline ends. This CDR3 is built from 14 residues. As DNA, the CDR3 is TGTGCCAGCAGCTTAATGGGGGGGACCACTGAAGCTTTCTTT. Amino acid sequence: CASSLMGGTTEAFF.

The chain joins TRBV12-3 or TRBV12-4 to TRBJ2-7; the D gene is possibly TRBD1 (5 bases). The CDR3 spans 12 residues. Trimming shortened V by 2 bases and J by 7 bases, and 9 bases separated the two germline ends. The CDR3 DNA reads as TGTGCCAGCAGTTTACAGGGTTGGGAGCAGTACTTC. The encoded protein is CASSLQGWEQYF.

This chain joins TRBV5-4 and TRBJ2-2; no clear D gene. V shed 4 bases and J shed 4 bases, with 8 bases lying between them. The CDR3 is 13 amino acids. Germline assignment: CDR1 SGHNT and CDR2 YYREEE (reference sequence). The CDR3 here is CASSLDITGELFF. DNA of the CDR3: TGTGCCAGCAGCCTTGACATCACCGGGGAGCTGTTTTTT.

V usage is TRBV5-6 and J usage is TRBJ1-4; D is uncertain. Trimming pared 3 bases from V and 8 bases from J, leaving 17 bases between. The CDR3 extends over 15 amino acids. CDR1 is SGHDT and CDR2 is YYEEEE in the germline V gene. The CDR3 DNA follows: TGTGCCAGCAGCTGGTCGCCCTCGGAGAGGGAAAAACTGTTTTTT. Its translation is CASSWSPSEREKLFF.

Written as DNA, the CDR3 is TGCAGTGGGACTAAACGGGGGCCCTATGGCTACACCTTC. This gives the protein CSGTKRGPYGYTF. The chain couples TRBV20-1 to TRBJ1-2; a possible D gene is TRBD1 (6 bases). With 7 bases removed from V and 4 bases from J, the gap between germline ends came to 16 bases. Germline V gene lookup returns CDR1 DFQATT and CDR2 SNEGSKA (reference sequence). The CDR3 covers 13 residues.

The V call is TRBV12-3 or TRBV12-4, the J call TRBJ1-1; 8 bases fit TRBD1. The CDR3 has 14 residues. V was clipped by 4 bases and J by 5 bases; unmatched bases: 6. CDR3 sequence (DNA): TGTGCCAGCAGTTCGACAGGGGAGGGGACTGAAGCTTTCTTT. Amino acids: CASSSTGEGTEAFF.

The gene calls are TRBV12-3 or TRBV12-4 and TRBJ2-3; weak D call: TRBD1 (6 bases). V lost 2 bases and J 2 bases, leaving 11 bases between the germline ends. The CDR3 length is 15 residues. In DNA form, the CDR3 reads TGTGCCAGCAGTTTAAGGACAGAGCCCACAGATACGCAGTATTTT. As protein: CASSLRTEPTDTQYF.

J is TRBJ1-1 and V is TRBV15; no definite D call. The CDR3 extends over 14 amino acids. V was trimmed by 2 bases and J by 6 bases, leaving 13 bases between them. In germline, CDR1 is LNHNV, CDR2 YYDKDF (reference sequence). The CDR3 DNA sequence: TGTGCCACCAGCAGAAAAAGACCAGGCCCTGAAGCTTTCTTT. The encoded protein is CATSRKRPGPEAFF.

This clonotype was seen only a few times. The V call is TRBV5-6, the J call TRBJ2-1; 7 bases are a match to TRBD2. Germline V CDR1 and CDR2: SGHDT, YYEEEE. The V gene end was trimmed by 0 bases and the J gene end by 4 bases; junction bases not matched to a gene: 13. The CDR3 has 18 amino acids. The CDR3 reads CASSLEVRGREVYNEQFF. CDR3 nucleotide sequence: TGTGCCAGCAGCTTGGAGGTCCGGGGGAGGGAGGTTTACAATGAGCAGTTCTTC.

This clonotype was seen at least ten times. The rearrangement links TRBV20-1 to TRBJ1-2; TRBD1 matches 9 bases. Germline V gene data show CDR1 as DFQATT and CDR2 as SNEGSKA (reference sequence). The length of the CDR3 is 15 residues. J gave up 0 bases and V 2 bases, and 4 bases lay outside the gene matches. CDR3 amino acids: CSARPTGGTNYGYTF. The CDR3 DNA is TGCAGTGCTAGACCTACAGGGGGCACTAACTATGGCTACACCTTC.

The chain couples TRBV2 to TRBJ1-1; no firm D call. The CDR3 is 11 residues long. The germline V gene encodes CDR1 SNHLY and CDR2 FYNNEI. V was shortened by 9 bases and J by 7 bases, with 12 bases between the two germline ends. The CDR3 DNA follows: TGTGCCAGGAATCCCAAGGGTGAAGCTTTCTTT. This encodes CARNPKGEAFF.

This sequence joins TRBV6-1 and TRBJ2-2; TRBD1 matches 7 bases. Trimming took 4 bases from V and 3 from J; bases not matched to a gene: 2. Germline V lookup: CDR1 MNHNS, CDR2 SASEGT. This CDR3 comprises 14 residues. Here the CDR3 DNA reads TGTGCCAGCAGTGCCGGGACAGACACCGGGGAGCTGTTTTTT. Protein product: CASSAGTDTGELFF.

This clonotype occurred a few times. J is TRBJ1-5 and V is TRBV12-3 or TRBV12-4; D is possibly TRBD1 (5 bases). The CDR3 length is 17 residues. The V end was cut by 1 base, the J end by 3 bases, with 16 bases between. This CDR3 is CASSLEGFGGNNQPQHF. The CDR3 DNA follows: TGTGCCAGCAGTTTAGAAGGATTCGGGGGGAACAATCAGCCCCAGCATTTT.

The rearrangement uses TRBV11-2 and TRBJ2-1; 8 nucleotides match TRBD2. Losses at the gene ends were 5 bases for V and 3 bases for J; bases not matched to a gene: 9. Germline V lookup: CDR1 SGHAT, CDR2 FQNNGV. The CDR3 consists of 16 residues. CDR3 sequence: CASSRMLAGLYNEQFF. For the CDR3, the DNA is TGTGCCAGCAGCCGCATGCTAGCGGGCCTCTACAATGAGCAGTTCTTC. Based on the CDR3 plus reference TRBV11-2 and TRBJ2-1, the full variable domain is EAGVAQSPRYKIIEKRQSVAFWCNPISGHATLYWYQQILGQGPKLLIQFQNNGVVDDSQLPKDRFSAERLKGVDSTLKIQPAKLEDSAVYLCASSRMLAGLYNEQFFGPGTRLTVL.

This clonotype was detected a few times. The V and J genes are TRBV11-2 and TRBJ2-1; D is uncertain. CDR1 SGHAT and CDR2 FQNNGV come from the germline V gene. Trimming removed 5 bases from V and 8 bases from J, with 16 bases in between. There are 14 residues in the CDR3. CDR3 loop: CASSLSWAWDEQFF. The CDR3, as DNA: TGTGCCAGCAGCCTTAGTTGGGCTTGGGATGAGCAGTTCTTC. The complete variable domain, with remaining parts taken from reference TRBV11-2 and TRBJ2-1, reads EAGVAQSPRYKIIEKRQSVAFWCNPISGHATLYWYQQILGQGPKLLIQFQNNGVVDDSQLPKDRFSAERLKGVDSTLKIQPAKLEDSAVYLCASSLSWAWDEQFFGPGTRLTVL.